Included here is one T cell receptor beta chain sequence, with context. The antigen is not known. The data were taken from a study of CD8 T cells in ankylosing spondylitis. Study-level results: Typical of ankylosing spondylitis blood, it appeared, was a TCR beta motif of fewer than ten highly homologous variants. It was reported that disease-linked clones were significantly enriched in matched ankylosing spondylitis synovial fluid.

The CDR3 is 14 residues long. V lost 6 bases, J lost 7 bases, and 9 bases stayed unmatched. The germline CDR1 and CDR2 sequences are DFQATT and SNEGSKA (reference sequence). TCRdb recomputed calls from the 5' RACE reads with MiXCR, one row per CDR3 protein. The sample lists roughly 370,000 distinct CDR3 sequences, approximately 20% occurring once. The sample comprised blood, either unsorted or a sorted T cell fraction (not recorded which). The source is a male donor with ankylosing spondylitis. This sequence joins TRBV20-1 and TRBJ2-7, with 13 positions matching TRBD2. The CDR3 bases are TGCAGTGCCACTAGCGGGAGGGGGCTCGGGGAGCAGTACTTC. This sequence encodes CSATSGRGLGEQYF.